The rows below give T cell receptor beta chains drawn from one sample of a study of shared clonotypes between healthy human individuals. The repertoire was sequenced with immunoSEQ multiplex PCR; TCRdb's copy has only in-frame clones and lacks some. The table records about 2.4 million clones, 80% to 95% of them present only once. The sequenced material came from naive CD4+ T cells from PBMCs. Every receptor here comes from a man between 18 and 29 years old in good health. Some clones in this sample may be carry-over from other donors' samples. CDR3s include the opening cysteine and the closing phenylalanine or tryptophan. The order of the fields is clone size, J gene, V gene, D gene, CDR3 DNA, CDR3 protein. A D gene is named only where the DNA matches it firmly. Clone size is not always given. Where it is, it says once, few, many or a class for expanded clones.

. TRBJ1-4 TRBV28 . TGTGCCAGCAGTTTATTGCGGTCTGCAACTAATGAAAAACTGTTTTTT CASSLLRSATNEKLFF
. TRBJ1-5 TRBV2 . TGTGCCAGCAGTTACAGGGAGGGAAATCAGCCCCAGCATTTT CASSYREGNQPQHF
. TRBJ2-2 TRBV7-5 . TGTGTCAGACATCCCATGGGGTTCGGATTGAACACCGGGGAGCTGTTTTTT CVRHPMGFGLNTGELFF
. TRBJ2-2 TRBV7-9 . TGTGCCAGCAGCTTAGCATGGCTACTCAGTAAGAACACCGGGGAGCTGTTTTTT CASSLAWLLSKNTGELFF
. TRBJ1-4 TRBV7-9 . TGTGCCAGCAGCCTAAGAGGGGATGAAAAACTGTTTTTT CASSLRGDEKLFF
. TRBJ1-1 TRBV7-9 . TGTGCCAGCAGCTTTCCCAACCAGGGACGCACTGAAGCTTTCTTT CASSFPNQGRTEAFF
. TRBJ2-3 TRBV7-6 TRBD2 TGTGCCAGCAGCTCGGTCCCGGGGGGAGATACGCAGTATTTT CASSSVPGGDTQYF
. TRBJ1-1 TRBV9 TRBD1 TGTGCCAGCAGCGTAGTGGGACAGCCTAACACTGAAGCTTTCTTT CASSVVGQPNTEAFF
. TRBJ1-3 TRBV10-3 . TGTGCCATTACGAGCTCCAGGGTCTCTGGAAACACCATATATTTT CAITSSRVSGNTIYF
. TRBJ1-2 TRBV6-4 . TGTGCCAGCAGTGACGTTGGGGGGCTGGGTGGCTACACCTTC CASSDVGGLGGYTF
. TRBJ2-7 TRBV28 TRBD2 TGTGCCAGCAGTTTAGGGACAGGGGGGACTAGCGGGGTCTTC CASSLGTGGTSGVF
. TRBJ1-2 TRBV15 . TGTGCCACCAGCAGAGATCAGGAAGGTGCCTACACCTTC CATSRDQEGAYTF
. TRBJ2-7 TRBV7-9 TRBD1 TGTGCCAGCAGCCTTCGGACAGGGGGGATCTCCTACGAGCAGTACTTC CASSLRTGGISYEQYF
. TRBJ2-5 TRBV30 TRBD2 TGTGCCTGGAGTCCCTCGCCGGGACTAGGGCATGCATTCCAAGAGACCCAGTACTTC CAWSPSPGLGHAFQETQYF
few TRBJ1-1 TRBV5-6 . TGTGCCAGCAGCGCACGGGGCGACTGGAACACTGAAGCTTTCTTT CASSARGDWNTEAFF
. TRBJ1-2 TRBV19 TRBD1 TGTGCCAGTAGTATCCTGCTTTGGCAGGGGGCAGGCGGCTACACCTTC CASSILLWQGAGGYTF
few TRBJ1-5 TRBV28 TRBD1 TGTGCCAGCAGTTTAAACCCCGGGACAGATAATCAGCCCCAGCATTTT CASSLNPGTDNQPQHF
. TRBJ1-5 TRBV10-2 . TGCGCCAGCAGTGCTGGCACAGGGAATCAGCCCCAGCATTTT CASSAGTGNQPQHF
. TRBJ1-2 TRBV19 . TGTGCCAGTAGTATTGTCTCAGGGATGCTGGTGGGCTACACCTTC CASSIVSGMLVGYTF
few TRBJ1-1 TRBV5-4 TRBD1 TGTGCCAGCAGCAGGCGAATACTCAGGGGGCTAGGCATGAACACTGAAGCTTTCTTT CASSRRILRGLGMNTEAFF
. TRBJ2-1 TRBV19 . TGTGCCAGTAGGTCCGGGACCAGCTTAAATGAGCAGTTCTTC CASRSGTSLNEQFF
. TRBJ2-3 TRBV5-5 . TGTGCCAGCAGCGCCCCCAATGGGGATACGCAGTATTTT CASSAPNGDTQYF
. TRBJ1-4 TRBV7-8 . TGTGCCAGCAGCTCAAGGGGGGATTCAGGAGAAAAACTGTTTTTT CASSSRGDSGEKLFF
. TRBJ2-5 TRBV6-4 . TGTGCCAGCAGTGACCGCCCCCGGGGTAGCGGACTCCAAGAGACCCAGTACTTC CASSDRPRGSGLQETQYF
. TRBJ1-5 TRBV10-3 . TGTGCCATCAGTGACTCACAGGGCGGCGGTTTTAGCAATCAGCCCCAGCATTTT CAISDSQGGGFSNQPQHF
few TRBJ2-7 TRBV7-2 TRBD1 TGTGCCAGCAGCTTCGGACAGGGGGCCCCCTACGAGCAGTACTTC CASSFGQGAPYEQYF
once TRBJ1-4 TRBV28 . TGTGCCAGCAAGGTGGATGAAAAACTGTTTTTT CASKVDEKLFF
once TRBJ2-3 TRBV7-9 TRBD1 TGTGCCAGCAGCTTAGAACAGGGGATGACAGATACGCAGTATTTT CASSLEQGMTDTQYF
. TRBJ2-5 TRBV6-4 . TGTGCCAGCAGTGACTCCCCATTTACCCCCCAGTACTTC CASSDSPFTPQYF
. TRBJ1-6 TRBV7-9 . TGTGCCAGCAGCGGAACAGGAAATTCACCCCTCCACTTT CASSGTGNSPLHF
. TRBJ2-4 TRBV14 . TGTGCCAGCAGCCAAGCGGGGGCAGTAAACATTCAGTACTTC CASSQAGAVNIQYF
. TRBJ2-1 TRBV7-3 TRBD2 TGTGCCAGCAGCAAAGAGGCGCTAGCGGGTATCTATGAGCAGTTCTTC CASSKEALAGIYEQFF
. TRBJ2-1 TRBV18 TRBD1 TGTGCCAGCTCGCAGACAGGGGGGGGACACAATGAGCAGTTCTTC CASSQTGGGHNEQFF
. TRBJ1-1 TRBV7-3 . TGTGCCAGCAGCTTGGGGGGCCGCACTGAAGCTTTCTTT CASSLGGRTEAFF
. TRBJ2-7 TRBV5-4 TRBD2 TGTGCCAGCAGCTCGGGACTAGCGGGCGAGCAGTACTTC CASSSGLAGEQYF
. TRBJ1-3 TRBV15 TRBD1 TGTGCCACCAGCAGATCCGGGACAGGGACGCGAGGAAACACCATATATTTT CATSRSGTGTRGNTIYF
. TRBJ1-3 TRBV5-1 . TGCGCCAGCAATCGCGGGGACTCTGGAAACACCATATATTTT CASNRGDSGNTIYF
. TRBJ1-4 TRBV4-1 TRBD1 TGCGCCAGCAGCCAGCCCGGGACAGGGAAGGGTGAAAAACTGTTTTTT CASSQPGTGKGEKLFF
. TRBJ2-1 TRBV7-8 . TGTGCCAGCAGCTTAGGGGCAGAGCAGTTCTTC CASSLGAEQFF
. TRBJ2-7 TRBV14 TRBD1 TGTGCCAGCAGCCAAGTGCCGCGGGACAGGGGTCGCGAGCAGTACTTC CASSQVPRDRGREQYF